This T cell receptor (beta chain) stems from a study of shared clonotypes between healthy human individuals. Overall study context: Donors had three CD4 naive, three CD4 memory, two CD8 naive and one CD8 memory plate apiece.

Deep was the level at which the assay was run. Source study methods: With immunoSEQ giving junction-only sequences and no quality scores, filtering differed. Clones were read by immunoSEQ multiplex PCR, and TCRdb kept only the in-frame ones, dropping some. V, J and clone size were drawn from that table, and D and trimming were deduced from the DNA. Of some 2.1 million clones in the sample, over 85% were seen once. Only one count was recorded for this clone. Terminally differentiated effector memory CD45RA+ cells were left out of the naive CD8 fraction, which was CD45RO-negative and positively selected for CCR7. The CDR3 totals 14 residues. Between the trimmed V and J ends, which lost 3 bases and 5 bases, there was a span of 12 bases. Germline CDR1 and CDR2: MDHEN and SYDVKM.

Sequenced sample: naive CD8+ T cells sorted from blood. This TCR was recovered from a man aged 18 to 29 in good health. The chain combines TRBV28 with TRBJ2-3; possible D gene TRBD1, 6 bases. CDR3 residues: CASSFSQQGDTQYF. DNA for the CDR3: TGTGCCAGCAGTTTTTCCCAACAGGGAGATACGCAGTATTTT.